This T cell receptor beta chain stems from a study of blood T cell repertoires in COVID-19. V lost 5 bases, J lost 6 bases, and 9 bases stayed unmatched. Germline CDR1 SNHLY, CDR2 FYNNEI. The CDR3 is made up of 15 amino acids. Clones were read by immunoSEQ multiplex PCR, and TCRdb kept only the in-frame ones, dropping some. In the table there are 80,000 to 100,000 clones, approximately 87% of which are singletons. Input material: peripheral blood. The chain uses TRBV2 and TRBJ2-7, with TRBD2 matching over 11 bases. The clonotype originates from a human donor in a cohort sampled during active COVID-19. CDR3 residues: CASSLAGGVFSEQYF. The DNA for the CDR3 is TGTGCCAGCAGTCTAGCGGGAGGAGTATTCTCCGAGCAGTACTTC.